These 6 T cell receptor beta chains originate from one sample sequenced in a study of blood T cell repertoires in COVID-19. The data were produced by immunoSEQ multiplex PCR, yet TCRdb's version contains in-frame clones alone and is incomplete. Here the sample spans just over 45,000 clones, 85% to 90% being singletons. What was sequenced was peripheral blood. The receptors originated from a human donor in a cohort sampled during active COVID-19.

The gene calls are TRBV7-8 and TRBJ2-1; TRBD2 matches at 10 bases. CDR1 and CDR2 (germline): SGHVS, FQNEAQ. The V and J ends lost 2 bases and 8 bases, in that order; junction bases with no gene match: 9. The CDR3 length is 16 residues. CDR3 coding DNA: TGTGCCAGCAGCTTACTAGCGGGAGAATCCACCGATGAGCAGTTCTTC. Encoded protein: CASSLLAGESTDEQFF.

This chain links TRBV27 with TRBJ2-3, with a weak D call TRBD2 (5 bases). The CDR3 loop spans 14 amino acids. Looked up from germline, CDR1 is MNHEY and CDR2 is SMNVEV (reference sequence). V lost 6 bases and J 0 bases, leaving 10 bases between the germline ends. CDR3 protein: CASRRRTSTDTQYF. The CDR3 nucleotides read TGTGCCAGCAGGAGAAGGACTAGCACAGATACGCAGTATTTT.

The genes are TRBV28 and TRBJ2-5, with 7 nucleotides matching TRBD2. Trimming cost V 2 bases and J 1 base; bases outside gene matches: 4. The length of the CDR3 is 15 residues. Germline lookup yields CDR1 MDHEN and CDR2 SYDVKM. This chain's CDR3 is CASSLGSSGQETQYF. For the CDR3, the DNA is TGTGCCAGCAGTTTAGGGTCTAGCGGCCAAGAGACCCAGTACTTC.

V usage is TRBV29-1 and J usage is TRBJ1-2, with D hard to call. The germline V and J ends were trimmed by 3 bases and 6 bases, with 8 bases remaining between them. The CDR3 length is 11 residues. Germline CDR1 and CDR2: SQVTM and ANQGSEA. This CDR3 is CSVDQANGYTF. As DNA, the CDR3 is TGCAGCGTTGACCAGGCCAATGGCTACACCTTC.

J is TRBJ2-7 and V is TRBV6-5, with 12 bases that match TRBD1. The CDR3 has 14 residues. Losses at the gene ends were 6 bases for V and 4 bases for J; bases not matched to a gene: 4. CDR1 and CDR2 from the germline V gene are MNHEY and SVGAGI. The CDR3 reads CASRPGQGAYEQYF. CDR3 nucleotides: TGTGCCAGCAGACCGGGACAGGGGGCTTACGAGCAGTACTTC.

V gene TRBV30 combines with J gene TRBJ1-6; 8 bases map to TRBD1. The V segment lost 0 bases and the J segment 6 bases; nucleotides outside the gene matches: 1. The germline V gene encodes CDR1 GTSNPN and CDR2 SVGIG (reference sequence). The CDR3 extends over 14 amino acids. CDR3 coding DNA: TGTGCCTGGAGTGTACAGGGGGGTAATTCACCCCTCCACTTT. As protein: CAWSVQGGNSPLHF.